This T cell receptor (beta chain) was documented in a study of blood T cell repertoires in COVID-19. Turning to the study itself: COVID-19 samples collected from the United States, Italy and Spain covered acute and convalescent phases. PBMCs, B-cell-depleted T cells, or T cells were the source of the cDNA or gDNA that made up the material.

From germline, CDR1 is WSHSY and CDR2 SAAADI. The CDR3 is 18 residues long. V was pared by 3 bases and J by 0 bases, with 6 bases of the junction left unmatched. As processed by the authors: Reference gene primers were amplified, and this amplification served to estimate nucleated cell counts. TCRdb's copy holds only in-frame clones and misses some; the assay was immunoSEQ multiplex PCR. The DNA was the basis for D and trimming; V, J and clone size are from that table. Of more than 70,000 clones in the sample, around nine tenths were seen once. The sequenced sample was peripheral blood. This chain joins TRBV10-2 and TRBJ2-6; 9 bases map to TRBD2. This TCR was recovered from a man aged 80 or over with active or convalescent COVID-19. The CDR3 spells CASSELAGRSSGANVLTF. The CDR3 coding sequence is TGCGCCAGCAGTGAACTAGCGGGCCGGTCCTCTGGGGCCAACGTCCTGACTTTC.